One and the same sample provided the 21 T cell receptor beta chains below, sequenced in a study of cytotoxic CD8 clonotypes in ibrutinib-treated CLL. Sequencing used immunoSEQ multiplex PCR; TCRdb keeps in-frame clones, though not all of them. The data contain 250,000 to 350,000 clones, 65% to 85% of them singletons. Sequenced material: PBMCs, taken at disease progression, from a patient treated with ibrutinib. The origin of the receptors is a human donor with chronic lymphocytic leukemia.

The rearrangement links TRBV10-2 to TRBJ2-7, with a tentative D call TRBD1 (7 bases). V was cut by 8 bases and J by 7 bases, with 18 bases left in between. The V gene's germline CDR1 is WSHSY and CDR2 SAAADI. The CDR3 is 13 residues long. The CDR3 protein is CASRYRGLAEQYF. The CDR3 region has the DNA TGCGCCAGCCGATACAGGGGACTCGCGGAGCAGTACTTC.

This clone occurred a few times. This chain uses TRBV5-1 with TRBJ2-3, with 10 bases lining up with TRBD1. The V gene's germline CDR1 is SGHRS and CDR2 YFSETQ. This CDR3 has 15 amino acids. Trimming at V came to 4 bases and at J to 1 base, leaving 3 bases not matched to a gene. CDR3 in DNA: TGCGCCAGCAGCCAGGGGACAGGGGGCACAGATACGCAGTATTTT. It specifies CASSQGTGGTDTQYF. The entire variable domain, with the rest obtained from reference TRBV5-1 and TRBJ2-3, is as follows: KAGVTQTPRYLIKTRGQQVTLSCSPISGHRSVSWYQQTPGQGLQFLFEYFSETQRNKGNFPGRFSGRQFSNSRSEMNVSTLELGDSALYLCASSQGTGGTDTQYFGPGTRLTVL.

This chain connects TRBV11-2 to TRBJ2-7; 11 bases agree with TRBD2. The CDR3 is 17 amino acids. V gave up 0 bases and J gave up 0 bases; unmatched junction bases: 4. Per the germline V gene, CDR1 is SGHAT and CDR2 is FQNNGV. CDR3 bases: TGTGCCAGCAGCTTAGATAGGACTAGCGGGTTCTCCTACGAGCAGTACTTC. It translates to CASSLDRTSGFSYEQYF.

The chain combines TRBV13 with TRBJ2-7; weak D call: TRBD1 (6 bases). Per germline, CDR1 PRHDT and CDR2 FYEKMQ (reference sequence). V was shortened by 5 bases and J by 0 bases, with 14 bases between the two germline ends. The CDR3 loop spans 15 amino acids. The CDR3 nucleotides read TGTGCCAGCAGCCCGGGATTAGGGGGCTCCTACGAGCAGTACTTC. Translating gives CASSPGLGGSYEQYF.

The CDR3 DNA is TGTGCTAGTGGTTTGGTAGACAGGGGCCTGTACTTC. Amino acids: CASGLVDRGLYF. The V gene is TRBV12-5, the J gene TRBJ2-7; 8 positions agree with TRBD1. The CDR3 has 12 residues. With V trimmed by 0 bases and J by 12 bases, 4 bases remained unmatched. Germline assignment: CDR1 LGHNT and CDR2 FRNRAP.

The CDR3 region has the DNA TGTGCCAGCAGGACAGGGGGCAAAGAGACCCAGTACTTC. Translated, it gives CASRTGGKETQYF. The chain employs TRBV6-5 and TRBJ2-5; 10 nucleotides line up with TRBD1. Germline values: CDR1 MNHEY, CDR2 SVGAGI. V gave up 6 bases and J gave up 3 bases; unmatched junction bases: 1. The CDR3 has 13 residues.

This clone was counted only a few times. The rearrangement links TRBV27 to TRBJ2-7; D gene uncertain. The CDR3 loop spans 14 amino acids. V was cut by 4 bases and J by 0 bases, with 10 bases left in between. The V gene's germline CDR1 is MNHEY and CDR2 SMNVEV (reference sequence). The CDR3 sequence is CASSYRLSSYEQYF. In nucleotides, the CDR3 is TGTGCCAGCAGTTACCGACTTAGCTCCTACGAGCAGTACTTC.

The chain couples TRBV6-1 to TRBJ2-3, with TRBD2 matching over 8 bases. The CDR3 length is 16 residues. The germline CDR1 and CDR2 sequences are MNHNS and SASEGT. With 1 base clipped from V and 5 bases from J, the junction kept 8 bases outside the gene matches. The CDR3 region has the DNA TGTGCCAGCAGTGAAGTTGAGGCGGGGGGTGGAGATACGCAGTATTTT. It translates to CASSEVEAGGGDTQYF.

This chain connects TRBV11-2 to TRBJ2-1; 10 bases match TRBD2. The trim removed 4 bases at V and 5 bases at J, leaving 2 bases unmatched. Germline CDR1 is SGHAT and CDR2 is FQNNGV. This CDR3 contains 14 residues. CDR3 region: CASSSGLANNEQFF. CDR3 sequence (DNA): TGTGCCAGCAGCTCGGGACTAGCGAACAATGAGCAGTTCTTC.

The CDR3 region is CSVDERNMNTEAFF. The CDR3 bases are TGCAGCGTTGATGAACGTAACATGAACACTGAAGCTTTCTTT. The chain is built from TRBV29-1 and TRBJ1-1; D is unresolved. This CDR3 spans 14 amino acids. Trimming pared 3 bases from V and 0 bases from J, leaving 11 bases between. The germline V gene has CDR1 SQVTM and CDR2 ANQGSEA.

CDR3 in DNA: TGTGCCAGCAGCGCCGCAGGACTAGCGGGCCTCAATGAGCAGTTCTTC. Translated, it gives CASSAAGLAGLNEQFF. V is TRBV9 and J is TRBJ2-1, with 11 bases identical to TRBD2. From germline, CDR1 is SGDLS and CDR2 YYNGEE. V trimming: 3 bases; J trimming: 6 bases; junction bases outside the gene matches: 8. CDR3 size: 16 residues.

This clone was seen a few times. The V call is TRBV5-4, the J call TRBJ2-5; D is perhaps TRBD2 (5 bases). This CDR3 has 17 amino acids. Trimming cost V 2 bases and J 1 base, with 18 bases left between them. Germline V lookup: CDR1 SGHNT, CDR2 YYREEE (reference sequence). The DNA of the CDR3 is TGTGCCAGCAGCTTTGGTTCTAGGTTCGGGATCCAAGAGACCCAGTACTTC. This gives the protein CASSFGSRFGIQETQYF.

Only one count was recorded for this clone. CDR3: CASSVNPSARTGELFF. The CDR3 DNA reads as TGTGCCAGCAGCGTGAACCCTAGCGCTCGAACCGGGGAGCTGTTTTTT. V usage is TRBV9 and J usage is TRBJ2-2, with a tentative D call TRBD2 (6 bases). V was trimmed by 2 bases and J by 5 bases, leaving 16 bases between them. The CDR3 has 16 residues. CDR1 and CDR2 from the germline V gene are SGDLS and YYNGEE.

The chain uses TRBV11-3 and TRBJ2-3, with a possible D match to TRBD2 (7 bases). The CDR3 contains 15 residues. The V gene's germline CDR1 is SGHNT and CDR2 YENEEA. The V end lost 3 bases, the J end lost 4 bases, and 14 bases lay between the germline ends. CDR3 sequence (DNA): TGTGCCAGCAGCTTGGTTGGCGGGGGCGCAGATACGCAGTATTTT. This translates into CASSLVGGGADTQYF. The full variable domain, rest sourced from reference TRBV11-3 and TRBJ2-3, is EAGVVQSPRYKIIEKKQPVAFWCNPISGHNTLYWYLQNLGQGPELLIRYENEEAVDDSQLPKDRFSAERLKGVDSTLKIQPAELGDSAVYLCASSLVGGGADTQYFGPGTRLTVL.

This clone was counted a few times. The gene calls are TRBV18 and TRBJ2-7; possible D gene TRBD2, 5 bases. V was shortened by 2 bases and J by 0 bases, with 26 bases between the two germline ends. Germline CDR1 reads KGHSH; CDR2 reads LQKENI. The length of the CDR3 is 20 residues. CDR3 nucleotides: TGTGCCAGCTCACCATTCTCTGTCAGACACCGTGTAGCGAGCTCCTACGAGCAGTACTTC. Encoded protein: CASSPFSVRHRVASSYEQYF.

This clone occurred once. The chain links TRBV18 to TRBJ2-3; D perhaps matches TRBD1 (5 bases). This CDR3 spans 14 amino acids. The germline V gene has CDR1 KGHSH and CDR2 LQKENI. V lost 1 base, J lost 2 bases, and 7 bases lay in between. The CDR3 region is CASSPRGPTDTQYF. The CDR3 DNA reads TGTGCCAGCTCACCACGGGGCCCCACAGATACGCAGTATTTT.

The CDR3 coding sequence is TGTGCCAGCTCCGGCAAAGGAGGGGCGAACAATTCACCCCTCCACTTT. Translated: CASSGKGGANNSPLHF. The genes are TRBV6-6 and TRBJ1-6; D is possibly TRBD1 (5 bases). CDR3 size: 16 residues. Between the trimmed V and J ends, which lost 8 bases and 7 bases, there was a span of 21 bases. Germline-derived CDR1 and CDR2 are MNHNY and SVGAGI (reference sequence).

V gene TRBV27 combines with J gene TRBJ1-5; D is ambiguous. CDR1 MNHEY and CDR2 SMNVEV come from the germline V gene (reference sequence). V was trimmed by 1 base and J by 5 bases, leaving 9 bases between them. The CDR3 contains 14 residues. CDR3 in amino acids: CASSLYQDYQPQHF. CDR3 nucleotide sequence: TGTGCCAGCAGTTTATATCAGGATTATCAGCCCCAGCATTTT.

This clone has only one observation. This sequence joins TRBV6-5 and TRBJ1-2, with D maybe TRBD1 (5 bases). The V gene lost 6 bases and the J gene lost 0 bases, with 14 bases spanning the gap. The CDR3 totals 15 residues. Germline V gene sequence: CDR1 MNHEY, CDR2 SVGAGI. This CDR3 is CASRSLGGANYGYTF. CDR3 DNA: TGTGCCAGCAGATCCTTGGGGGGAGCTAACTATGGCTACACCTTC.

The V call is TRBV7-3, the J call TRBJ2-3; unclear D gene. This CDR3 is built from 13 residues. V lost 5 bases to trimming and J lost 7 bases, with 13 bases between them. Germline-derived CDR1 and CDR2 are SGHTA and FQGTGA. CDR3 sequence (DNA): TGTGCCAGCAGCCCCCGGGCGGAAAATACGCAGTATTTT. It translates to CASSPRAENTQYF.

This CDR3 reads CASSAGTGLGGTEAFF. The CDR3, as DNA: TGTGCCAGCAGCGCCGGGACAGGGCTTGGGGGCACTGAAGCTTTCTTT. The J gene is TRBJ1-1, the V gene TRBV9; 9 bases fit TRBD1. This CDR3 has 16 amino acids. V shed 3 bases and J 4 bases; nucleotides not matched to a gene: 10. Per the germline V gene, CDR1 is SGDLS and CDR2 is YYNGEE.